This T cell receptor beta chain was found in a study of cytomegalovirus exposure and HLA in healthy donors. About the study: Earlier, 110 million or so unique TCR beta sequences were recovered from roughly 170 million T cells by an analysis.

Trimming took off 4 bases at V and 0 bases at J, with 7 bases between the two ends. CDR3 length equals 13 residues. The germline V gene encodes CDR1 SNHLY and CDR2 FYNNEI. The PCR ran on 60 Vbeta and 13 Jbeta primers. Data came from immunoSEQ multiplex PCR; TCRdb stores just in-frame clones and leaves some out. Of fewer than 150,000 clones listed, 80% are singletons. Healthy bone marrow donors made up the cohort. Note on this clone: The target antigen is unknown.

The study's findings and limits: In vitro assays verified that three CMV-associated chains recognized CMV antigens specifically. An analysis done earlier found most TCR beta V segments productive about 87% or about 30% of the time.

The sequenced sample was PBMCs. The sequence was collected from a man between 40 and 49 years old in good health and CMV-seropositive. The chain couples TRBV2 to TRBJ2-7; TRBD2 might be the D (5 bases). CDR3 loop: CASSAGSSYEQYF. The CDR3 region has the DNA TGTGCCAGCAGTGCTGGGAGCTCCTACGAGCAGTACTTC. Looking up the rest from reference TRBV2 and TRBJ2-7 gives the full variable domain: EPEVTQTPSHQVTQMGQEVILRCVPISNHLYFYWYRQILGQKVEFLVSFYNNEISEKSEIFDDQFSVERPDGSNFTLKIRSTKLEDSAMYFCASSAGSSYEQYFGPGTRLTVT.